The rows below give T cell receptor beta chains drawn from one sample of a study of T-cell reconstitution after alpha-beta-depleted transplantation in children. TCRdb redid the calling of the PCR reads with MiXCR, one entry per CDR3 protein. The table has about 200,000 distinct CDR3 sequences, about 6% seen once; the top ten hold just over 4.5%. The specimen was PBMCs, collected before TCRalphabeta/CD19-depleted stem cell transplant. The receptor set was obtained from a girl under two years old with combined immunodeficiency, due to receive a stem cell transplant. CDR3s include the opening cysteine and the closing phenylalanine or tryptophan. The D gene is left open where the match is weak. Clone size is given for some rows only: seen once, a few or many times, or a class if the clone is expanded.

>TRBJ1-1|TRBV9|.|many
TGTGCCAGCAGCAGCGCATTCGACGCTGAAGCTTTCTTT
CASSSAFDAEAFF
>TRBJ2-7|TRBV4-3|TRBD2|many
TGCGCCAGCAGCCAACTAGCGGGAGGGCCGTACGAGCAGTACTTC
CASSQLAGGPYEQYF
>TRBJ1-5|TRBV4-3|.|many
TGCGCCAGCAGCCAAGTCACAGACAATCAGCCCCAGCATTTT
CASSQVTDNQPQHF
>TRBJ2-1|TRBV7-9|.|many
TGTGCCAGCAGCTTATTAAGGGGGGCAGATTTGGATGAGCAGTTCTTC
CASSLLRGADLDEQFF
>TRBJ2-1|TRBV20-1|TRBD1|many
TGCAGTGCTGGGACAGGGCCTGAGCAGTTCTTC
CSAGTGPEQFF
>TRBJ2-4|TRBV11-1|TRBD1|.
TGTGCCAGCAGCCCCCGGGACAGGGAAGCCAAAAACATTCAGTACTTC
CASSPRDREAKNIQYF
>TRBJ2-3|TRBV5-1|.|many
TGCGCCAGCAGTTTTACGACAGCAGCAAGAGATACGCAGTATTTT
CASSFTTAARDTQYF
>TRBJ2-7|TRBV30|.|few
TGTGCATGGAGTGGTGATTACGAGCAGTACTTC
CAWSGDYEQYF
>TRBJ2-3|TRBV5-1|TRBD2|many
TGCGCCAGCAGCGTGGACCCGGCGGGACTAGCGGGAGAGAATACGCAGTATTTT
CASSVDPAGLAGENTQYF
>TRBJ1-2|TRBV4-1|.|many
TGCGCCAGCAGCCAAGGACCCCAGACGGGCTATGGCTACACCTTC
CASSQGPQTGYGYTF
>TRBJ2-5|TRBV28|TRBD2|many
TGTGCCAGCAGCCTTGGACTAGTAGAGACCCAGTACTTC
CASSLGLVETQYF
>TRBJ2-3|TRBV12-3/TRBV12-4|.|many
TGTGCCAGCAGTTCGGACGGATCCACAGATACGCAGTATTTT
CASSSDGSTDTQYF
>TRBJ2-3|TRBV6-1|.|many
TGTGCCAGCAGGCAACCAGGGACTGACCTCTCTGGCACAGATACGCAGTATTTT
CASRQPGTDLSGTDTQYF
>TRBJ2-5|TRBV5-6|TRBD1|many
TGTGCCAGCAGCAACCTGGAGACAGGGACCTACTCCCAAGAGACCCAGTACTTC
CASSNLETGTYSQETQYF
>TRBJ2-1|TRBV20-1|TRBD2|many
TGCGCCTCTAGCGGGAGTACTTTGAGGGAGCAGTTCTTC
CASSGSTLREQFF
>TRBJ1-1|TRBV9|.|few
TGTGCCAGCAGCGGAAGGGGTACTGAAGCTTTCTTT
CASSGRGTEAFF
>TRBJ2-5|TRBV5-1|.|many
TGCGCCAGCACGACGCCTCAAGAGACCCAGTACTTC
CASTTPQETQYF
>TRBJ1-5|TRBV4-3|TRBD1|many
TGCGCCAGCAGCGCCGGGACAGGGTTACCCCAGCATTTT
CASSAGTGLPQHF
>TRBJ2-3|TRBV28|TRBD1|many
TGTGCCAGCCTTGGGACAGGGGAAGGCACAGATACGCAGTATTTT
CASLGTGEGTDTQYF
>TRBJ2-7|TRBV27|.|many
TGTGCCAGCAGTATGAGGGATACCAGCTCCTACGAGCAGTACTTC
CASSMRDTSSYEQYF
>TRBJ1-5|TRBV28|.|many
TGTGCCAGCAGTTTATTTTCAGGGGTCGGCAGCAATCAGCCCCAGCATTTT
CASSLFSGVGSNQPQHF
>TRBJ1-5|TRBV7-8|.|many
TGTGCCAGCAGCTTAGAGGCCCCCAGGGTCAATCAGCCCCAGCATTTT
CASSLEAPRVNQPQHF
>TRBJ2-1|TRBV4-2|TRBD2|.
TGTGCCAGCAGCCCGGAGCCGGGGGGCAATGAGCAGTTCTTC
CASSPEPGGNEQFF
>TRBJ2-5|TRBV5-6|TRBD2|many
TGTGCCAGCAGCCTTTTTAGCGGGGAAAGGGAGACCCAGTACTTC
CASSLFSGERETQYF
>TRBJ2-7|TRBV6-5|.|few
TGTGCCAGCAGTTACCCGACCCGCTACGAGCAGTACTTC
CASSYPTRYEQYF
>TRBJ1-6|TRBV12-3/TRBV12-4|.|many
TGTGCCAGCAGTTTAACCCATAATTCACCCCTCCACTTT
CASSLTHNSPLHF
>TRBJ1-1|TRBV5-1|TRBD1|many
TGCGCCAGCAGCCCAGGGACAGGAGAGAACACTGAAGCTTTCTTT
CASSPGTGENTEAFF
>TRBJ2-1|TRBV7-9|.|many
TGTGCCAGCAGCTTAGGTCACCCAAAGCAGTTCTTC
CASSLGHPKQFF
>TRBJ2-7|TRBV4-1|TRBD2|many
TGCGCCAGCAGCCTGCTACGCGGGGGGCCCTACGAGCAGTACTTC
CASSLLRGGPYEQYF
>TRBJ1-1|TRBV30|.|.
TGTGCCTGGCTTGGGCAAATACCTGAAGCTTTCTTT
CAWLGQIPEAFF
>TRBJ1-1|TRBV7-9|TRBD1|many
TGTGCCAGCAGCCCCCGGACAGGGGAGGGGCAGGGGGCTTTCTTT
CASSPRTGEGQGAFF
>TRBJ2-7|TRBV29-1|.|.
TGCAGCGTTGTAGACTTTGCGCATTCCTACGAGCAGTACTTC
CSVVDFAHSYEQYF
>TRBJ2-7|TRBV14|TRBD1|many
TGTGCCAGCAGCCGCCTAGGACAGGGATCCTACGAGCAGTACTTC
CASSRLGQGSYEQYF
>TRBJ1-3|TRBV2|.|.
TGTGCCAGCAGTGAATTCATGTCGCTATCCCGGGACACCACGCCGGGGGGAAACACCATATATTTT
CASSEFMSLSRDTTPGGNTIYF
>TRBJ2-7|TRBV29-1|.|few
TGCAGCGTTGCAGGGGATGATAACTCCTACGAGCAGTACTTC
CSVAGDDNSYEQYF
>TRBJ1-5|TRBV5-1|.|many
TGCGCCAGCAGCTTGGATTCAGGGGCGAAGCAGCCCCAGCATTTT
CASSLDSGAKQPQHF
>TRBJ2-1|TRBV7-4|TRBD1|many
TGTGCCAGCGTCCCGCAGCACCTCTCCCACCGGGACAGTCACAATGAGCAGTTCTTC
CASVPQHLSHRDSHNEQFF
>TRBJ2-1|TRBV20-1|TRBD2|few
TGCAGTGCTAGAGCGGTTCGGGGACTAGCGGGGGGCACGTCCTACAATGAGCAGTTCTTC
CSARAVRGLAGGTSYNEQFF
>TRBJ2-7|TRBV12-3/TRBV12-4|TRBD2|many
TGTGCCAGCAGCAGGACTAGCGGGAGAAACCACGAGCAGTACTTC
CASSRTSGRNHEQYF
>TRBJ2-5|TRBV3-1|.|many
TGTGCCAGCAGCCAAGAAGTGAACCAAGAGACCCAGTACTTC
CASSQEVNQETQYF
>TRBJ1-2|TRBV5-1|TRBD1|many
TGCGCCAGCAGTGATGACAGGGTCAGGAACTATGGCTACACCTTC
CASSDDRVRNYGYTF
>TRBJ2-3|TRBV27|TRBD2|.
TGTGCCAGCAGTGCGGGACTAGCCGCAGATACGCAGTATTTT
CASSAGLAADTQYF
>TRBJ2-1|TRBV5-1|TRBD2|many
TGCGCCAGCAGCTTGTCCAGCGGGGGGTCGTTCTTC
CASSLSSGGSFF
>TRBJ2-5|TRBV6-2/TRBV6-3|.|many
TGTGCCAGCAGTCCCTGGGGGGCTTCTCAAGAGACCCAGTACTTC
CASSPWGASQETQYF
>TRBJ1-2|TRBV29-1|TRBD1|many
TGCAGCGTGGGCGGGACAGGGGGCGTCTATGGCTACACCTTC
CSVGGTGGVYGYTF